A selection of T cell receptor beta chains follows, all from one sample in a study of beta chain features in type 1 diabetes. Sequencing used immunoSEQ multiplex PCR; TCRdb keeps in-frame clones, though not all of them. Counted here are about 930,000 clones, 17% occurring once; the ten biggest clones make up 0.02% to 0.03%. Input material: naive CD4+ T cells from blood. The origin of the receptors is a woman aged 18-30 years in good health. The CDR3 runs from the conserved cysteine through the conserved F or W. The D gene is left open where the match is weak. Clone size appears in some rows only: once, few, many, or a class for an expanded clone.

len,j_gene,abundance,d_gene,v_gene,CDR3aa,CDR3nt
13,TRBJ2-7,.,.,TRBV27,CASSRRGRNEQYF,TGTGCCAGCAGCCGCAGGGGCCGGAACGAGCAGTACTTC
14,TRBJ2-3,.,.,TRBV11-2,CASSHRTGTDTQYF,TGTGCCAGCAGCCATAGAACAGGGACAGATACGCAGTATTTT
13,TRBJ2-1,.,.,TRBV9,CASSGTTIGEQFF,TGTGCCAGCAGCGGGACAACAATCGGCGAGCAGTTCTTC
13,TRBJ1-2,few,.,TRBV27,CASSFRGSYGYTF,TGTGCCAGCAGTTTCCGGGGCAGCTATGGCTACACCTTC
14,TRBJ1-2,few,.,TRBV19,CASSMNRPNYGYTF,TGTGCCAGTAGTATGAATAGGCCGAACTATGGCTACACCTTC
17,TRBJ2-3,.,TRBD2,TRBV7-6,CASSLHNLAGVTDTQYF,TGTGCCAGCAGCTTACATAATTTAGCGGGAGTGACAGATACGCAGTATTTT
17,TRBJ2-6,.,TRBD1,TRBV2,CASNPKGTGQPFNVLTF,TGTGCCAGCAACCCTAAAGGGACGGGACAGCCCTTTAACGTCCTGACTTTC
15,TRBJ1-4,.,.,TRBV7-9,CASSFFEWTNEKLFF,TGTGCCAGCAGCTTTTTCGAATGGACTAATGAAAAACTGTTTTTT
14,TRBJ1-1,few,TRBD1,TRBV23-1,CASSQTGGNTEAFF,TGCGCCAGCAGTCAAACAGGGGGGAACACTGAAGCTTTCTTT
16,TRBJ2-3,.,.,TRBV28,CASSLLGHRGRDTQYF,TGTGCCAGCAGTTTATTGGGACACCGGGGGAGGGATACGCAGTATTTT
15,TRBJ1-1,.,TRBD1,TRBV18,CASSPEGTGGTEAFF,TGTGCCAGCTCACCTGAAGGGACAGGAGGCACTGAAGCTTTCTTT
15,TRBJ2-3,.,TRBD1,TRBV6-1,CASSPRDRGRDTQYF,TGTGCCAGCAGTCCCCGGGACAGGGGGCGCGATACGCAGTATTTT
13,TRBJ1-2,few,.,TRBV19,CASVGQPTYGYTF,TGTGCCAGTGTTGGTCAGCCCACTTATGGCTACACCTTC
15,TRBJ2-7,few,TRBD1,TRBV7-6,CASSLGPDRGGEQYF,TGTGCCAGCAGCTTGGGTCCGGACAGGGGAGGCGAGCAGTACTTC
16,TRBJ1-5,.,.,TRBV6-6,CASSYSNDRNNQPQHF,TGTGCCAGCAGTTACTCGAACGACAGAAACAATCAGCCCCAGCATTTT
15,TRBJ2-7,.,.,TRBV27,CASSRYPGETYEQYF,TGTGCCAGCAGTCGCTACCCTGGGGAGACCTACGAGCAGTACTTC
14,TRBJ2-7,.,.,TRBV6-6,CASSDKDSAYEQYF,TGTGCCAGCAGTGACAAGGACAGCGCCTACGAGCAGTACTTC
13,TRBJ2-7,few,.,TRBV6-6,CASRMGPGYEQYF,TGTGCCAGCAGGATGGGTCCCGGCTACGAGCAGTACTTC
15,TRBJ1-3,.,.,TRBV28,CASFGGLIGGNTIYF,TGTGCCAGCTTTGGGGGTCTGATAGGTGGAAACACCATATATTTT
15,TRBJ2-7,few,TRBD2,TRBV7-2,CASSRGLAGIDEQYF,TGTGCCAGCAGCCGGGGGCTAGCGGGAATCGACGAGCAGTACTTC
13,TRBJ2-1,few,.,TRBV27,CASSDWEVNEQFF,TGTGCCAGCAGTGATTGGGAGGTGAATGAGCAGTTCTTC
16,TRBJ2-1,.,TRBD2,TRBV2,CASSDLGLAGRNEQFF,TGTGCCAGCAGTGACCTAGGACTAGCGGGAAGGAATGAGCAGTTCTTC
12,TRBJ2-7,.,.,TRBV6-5,CASRRGDYEQYF,TGTGCCAGCAGGAGGGGGGACTACGAGCAGTACTTC
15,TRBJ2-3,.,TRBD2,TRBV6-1,CASRGLAVSTDTQYF,TGTGCCAGCAGAGGACTAGCGGTCAGCACAGATACGCAGTATTTT
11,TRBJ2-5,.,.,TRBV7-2,CASSPKETQYF,TGTGCCAGCAGCCCTAAAGAGACCCAGTACTTC
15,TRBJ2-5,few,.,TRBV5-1,CASSGVLGGQETQYF,TGCGCCAGCAGCGGTGTACTCGGAGGCCAAGAGACCCAGTACTTC
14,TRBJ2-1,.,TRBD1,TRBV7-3,CASSRGQFNNEQFF,TGTGCCAGCAGCCGGGGACAGTTTAACAATGAGCAGTTCTTC
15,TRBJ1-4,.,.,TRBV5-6,CASSALTGSRSRLFF,TGTGCCAGCAGCGCCTTGACAGGTTCTCGTTCGAGACTGTTTTTT
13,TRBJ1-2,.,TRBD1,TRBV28,CASSLSGGGGYTF,TGTGCCAGCAGTTTATCAGGGGGAGGTGGCTACACCTTC
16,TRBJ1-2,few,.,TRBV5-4,CASSKGAELSNYGYTF,TGTGCCAGCAGCAAAGGGGCTGAATTGTCTAACTATGGCTACACCTTC
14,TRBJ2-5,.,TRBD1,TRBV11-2,CASSRTGKQETQYF,TGTGCCAGCAGCCGGACAGGGAAACAAGAGACCCAGTACTTC
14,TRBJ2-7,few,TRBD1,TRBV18,CASSPPGGTYEQYF,TGTGCCAGCTCACCCCCAGGGGGTACCTACGAGCAGTACTTC
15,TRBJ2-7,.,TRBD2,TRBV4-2,CASSQTGTSGIGQYF,TGTGCCAGCAGCCAGACCGGGACTAGCGGGATTGGGCAGTACTTC
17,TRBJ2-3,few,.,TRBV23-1,CASSQSLEDSSTDTQYF,TGCGCCAGCAGTCAATCTCTAGAGGACAGTAGCACAGATACGCAGTATTTT
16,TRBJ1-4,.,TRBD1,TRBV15,CATSRDRVATNEKLFF,TGTGCCACCAGCCGGGACAGGGTGGCAACTAATGAAAAACTGTTTTTT
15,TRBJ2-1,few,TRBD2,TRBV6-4,CASSPTSGSGYEQFF,TGTGCCAGCAGCCCAACTAGCGGGAGTGGGTATGAGCAGTTCTTC
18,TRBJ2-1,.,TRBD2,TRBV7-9,CASSRGGSGRHGTGEQFF,TGTGCCAGCAGCCGTGGGGGAAGCGGGAGACACGGGACGGGTGAGCAGTTCTTC
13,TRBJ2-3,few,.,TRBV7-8,CASSFGFTDTQYF,TGTGCCAGCAGCTTCGGATTCACAGATACGCAGTATTTT
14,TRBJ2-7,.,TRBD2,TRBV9,CASSVTAGAHEQYF,TGTGCCAGCAGCGTAACGGCGGGAGCTCACGAGCAGTACTTC
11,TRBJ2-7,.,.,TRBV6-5,CASSTLYEQYF,TGTGCCAGCAGCACCCTGTACGAGCAGTACTTC
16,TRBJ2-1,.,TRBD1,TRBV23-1,CASSQPSWDRYNEQFF,TGCGCCAGCAGTCAACCGAGCTGGGACAGGTACAATGAGCAGTTCTTC